This T cell receptor beta chain derives from a study of beta chain features in type 1 diabetes. Expressed TCRB transcripts were sequenced after all isolated RNA was converted to cDNA. Assay used: immunoSEQ multiplex PCR; TCRdb lists only in-frame clones, some missing. Among under 200,000 clones, roughly 8.1% were seen once, and the ten largest hold about 0.6%. CDR3 length: 15 amino acids. V lost 4 bases, J lost 3 bases, and 15 bases lay in between. Germline loops: CDR1 SGHDN, CDR2 FVKESK. The sequence was obtained from a man in his late teens or twenties in good health. Input material: central memory CD4+ T cells from blood. The chain employs TRBV14 and TRBJ1-2, with D possibly TRBD1 on 6 matching bases. The CDR3 coding sequence is TGTGCCAGCAGCCCACCCGGCGGACAGTACTATGGCTACACCTTC. Translation gives CASSPPGGQYYGYTF. Full variable domain (rest looked up from reference TRBV14 and TRBJ1-2): EAGVTQFPSHSVIEKGQTVTLRCDPISGHDNLYWYRRVMGKEIKFLLHFVKESKQDESGMPNNRFLAERTGGTYSTLKVQPAELEDSGVYFCASSPPGGQYYGYTFGSGTRLTVV.